This T cell receptor (beta chain) was sequenced during a study of shared clonotypes between healthy human individuals (TCRdb year 2020). About the full investigation: The cohort included a few men and a couple of women between 18 and 49 years of age. For each donor, CD4 naive and CD4 memory were each given three plates, CD8 naive was given two plates, and CD8 memory was given one plate. To estimate repertoire size and how much clonotype sharing occurs between individuals, the study deeply sequenced the blood TCR repertoires of five healthy adults. Different laboratories and diverse techniques were used to prepare libraries and sequence TCR repertoires, to increase sequencing depth and limit assay-specific biases. Per donor, leukapheresis produced somewhere between about 0.8 and 9.5 billion PBMCs.

TCR CDR3 regions were amplified from genomic DNA by multiplex PCR using the deep immunoSEQ assay. For each cell subset, the extracted genomic DNA was distributed evenly across all wells of several immunoSEQ 96-well plates, and each plate served as one replicate. For sorted subsets, approximately 0.2 ug of genomic DNA, equivalent to 30,000 or so T cell genomes, went into each replicate PCR. Purified libraries were measured with a Qubit 3.0 fluorometer, size-checked on a Bioanalyzer 2100, and measured again with the KAPA Library Quantification kit. Each immunoSEQ 96-well plate was sequenced on its own single-read 150-cycle Illumina NextSeq 550 flow cell. The authors' analysis ran thus. The immunoSEQ output contained only junctional sequences without quality scores, so filtering could not match that applied to full-length reads. Sequences were annotated with PyIR, a Python wrapper for IgBLAST v1.9, using IMGT germline references to assign V/J genes and CDR3. Any read was removed if the V/J assignment was weak (E-value above 1e-6), the CDR3 was missing, or the read contained stop codons, out-of-frame junctions, or ambiguous translated residues. A V3J clonotype was defined by an identical inferred V gene, J gene, and CDR3 amino acid sequence. Percentage overlap between repertoires was calculated by dividing the number of shared unique clonotypes by the size of the smaller repertoire. Repertoire richness was assessed with RTK rarefaction, the Chao1 estimator, and Recon v2.1 estimates of unobserved clonotypes. Generation probabilities for all TCRbeta clonotypes obtained by the gDNA method from several donors were computed using OLGA. TCRdb took this table from immuneACCESS and kept in-frame rearrangements with V and J called. Such tables lack part of the clones; where checked against another copy, unresolved V genes explain under half of the gap, and the rest is unexplained. V, J and clone size are taken as reported in that table, and D and trimming were inferred from the DNA itself. The table for this sample lists 2 million to 3 million clones; roughly 93% of them were counted only once. Jointly, the top ten make up 0.36% of the sample.

The study at large found these results: Pairwise subsampling indicated that sequencing depth was expected to affect the degree of clonotype sharing among donors. The small number of donors limited the genetic and exposure-history diversity represented. Estimated clonotype richness was generally larger for naive than for memory subsets. Compared with non-shared clonotypes, clonotypes shared by all four sorted-subset donors had higher generation probabilities. Even with the large sequencing depth, rarefaction of the sorted-subset datasets indicated that sequencing was incomplete. About 5% of naive CD4, around 3.6% of naive CD8, around 2.3% of memory CD4, and about 0.4% of memory CD8 clonotypes were shared across several donors. Sampling was limited to blood, and TCR repertoires in tissue likely differ from TCR repertoires in blood.

Healthy HIV-negative adults with no recently reported acute infections or vaccinations were included as donors. All donors were Caucasian adults living in Nashville, Tennessee, USA. CD4+ T cells were enriched by magnetic negative selection, after which naive cells were positively selected on CD45RA and the negative fraction was taken as the memory subset. After blood collection by leukapheresis, PBMCs were isolated using Ficoll-Histopaque density gradient centrifugation and then cryopreserved in the vapor phase of liquid nitrogen. Analytical flow cytometry was used to check the purity and quantity of each magnetically sorted T cell population. From each sorted fraction, genomic DNA was isolated and quantified by UV absorbance on a Nanodrop 2000c. A remark on this clone: Its cognate antigen has yet to be identified. Nothing much larger sits one base from this clone, and base qualities are not available.

CDR1 and CDR2 were assigned from the germline V gene as KGHSH and LQKENI. V and J are truncated by 0 bases and 0 bases respectively, leaving an intervening sequence of 9 bases. Inclusive of the bounding cysteine and phenylalanine, the CDR3 is 16 residues long. Only the CDR3 DNA stays, 48 bases, in frame from base 1. Sequencing input: naive CD4+ T cells from PBMCs. This sample's cell subset or site label indicates: CD45RA+ positively selected. The receptor's source is a man aged 18 to 35 in good health. Some clones in this sample may be carry-over from other donors' samples. The chain is made from TRBV18 and TRBJ2-4, with an unclear D gene assignment. The CDR3 loop reads CASSPPSIIAKNIQYF. In nucleotide form, the sequence is TGTGCCAGCTCACCACCGAGTATTATAGCCAAAAACATTCAGTACTTC.